The rows below give T cell receptor beta chains drawn from one sample of a study of regulatory T cells in long-lasting Graves disease. Each CDR3 protein gets one entry after TCRdb re-called the multiplex PCR reads with MiXCR. The sample yields roughly 500,000 distinct CDR3 sequences, less than 25% seen once. The sequencing here drew on peripheral blood mononuclear cells (PBMCs), taken when the disease was refractory, from a patient treated with antithyroid drugs. Source of these receptors: a female donor with Graves disease. Each CDR3 is given with its conserved first and last residue. D genes are given only for firm matches. The size entry is marked missing in some rows and otherwise reads once, few, many or a size class.

CDR3aa,CDR3nt,abundance,v_gene,j_gene,len,d_gene
CSANPTPGGGYTF,TGCAGTGCTAACCCCACCCCCGGGGGCGGCTACACCTTC,few,TRBV20-1,TRBJ1-2,13,.
CASSRVGGAGTEAFF,TGTGCCAGCAGCCGGGTGGGGGGGGCAGGGACTGAAGCTTTCTTT,few,TRBV7-9,TRBJ1-1,15,.
CSASAGGNNSPLHF,TGCAGTGCTAGTGCCGGGGGTAATAATTCACCCCTCCACTTT,many,TRBV20-1,TRBJ1-6,14,.
CASSVASYEQYF,TGTGCCAGCAGCGTAGCTTCGTACGAGCAGTACTTC,.,TRBV9,TRBJ2-7,12,.
CASSPTPGTVAGETQYF,TGTGCCAGCAGTCCAACCCCCGGGACGGTGGCGGGGGAGACCCAGTACTTC,many,TRBV28,TRBJ2-5,17,.
CAINTGVGNYGYTF,TGTGCCATCAACACAGGGGTGGGGAACTATGGCTACACCTTC,.,TRBV10-3,TRBJ1-2,14,TRBD1
CSVEGQAYEQYF,TGCAGCGTTGAGGGGCAGGCCTACGAGCAGTACTTC,many,TRBV29-1,TRBJ2-7,12,.
CASSLVPISYEQYF,TGTGCCAGCAGTTTAGTTCCAATCTCCTACGAGCAGTACTTC,many,TRBV12-3/TRBV12-4,TRBJ2-7,14,.
CASSHRRYSNQPQHF,TGTGCCAGCTCCCACCGACGGTATAGCAATCAGCCCCAGCATTTT,.,TRBV18,TRBJ1-5,15,.
CASSLARVRGAHRSPLHF,TGTGCCAGCAGCTTAGCGAGGGTGAGAGGGGCCCATAGATCACCCCTCCACTTT,.,TRBV7-9,TRBJ1-6,18,.
CASRPGTGAYEQYF,TGTGCCAGCAGACCCGGGACAGGGGCCTACGAGCAGTACTTC,many,TRBV6-1,TRBJ2-7,14,TRBD1
CSAYRGEKLFF,TGCAGCGCATACAGGGGAGAAAAACTGTTTTTT,few,TRBV29-1,TRBJ1-4,11,TRBD1
CASSWGGGGGYNEQFF,TGTGCCAGCAGCTGGGGTGGTGGGGGGGGTTACAATGAGCAGTTCTTC,.,TRBV7-9,TRBJ2-1,16,TRBD2
CASRFNEKLFF,TGTGCCAGCAGGTTTAATGAAAAACTGTTTTTT,many,TRBV6-1,TRBJ1-4,11,.
CASSFRGRVESNQPQHF,TGTGCCAGCAGTTTTAGGGGCAGGGTGGAGAGCAATCAGCCCCAGCATTTT,many,TRBV12-3/TRBV12-4,TRBJ1-5,17,.
CASSLRAGYGYTF,TGTGCCAGCAGCTTAAGAGCGGGCTATGGCTACACCTTC,.,TRBV7-2,TRBJ1-2,13,.
CASSRERPGQGANQPQHF,TGTGCCAGCAGCCGAGAGAGGCCCGGACAGGGTGCCAATCAGCCCCAGCATTTT,.,TRBV7-9,TRBJ1-5,18,TRBD1
CASSLSPGVSYEQYF,TGTGCCAGCAGCCTTTCCCCCGGGGTCTCCTACGAGCAGTACTTC,.,TRBV3-1,TRBJ2-7,15,.
CSASAAYTYEQYF,TGCAGTGCTTCGGCCGCCTACACCTACGAGCAGTACTTC,.,TRBV20-1,TRBJ2-7,13,.
CASSLGDRLLPNTEAFF,TGTGCCAGCAGCTTAGGGGACAGACTCCTTCCGAACACTGAAGCTTTCTTT,many,TRBV7-8,TRBJ1-1,17,TRBD1
CASSSGAGHGAQYF,TGTGCCAGCAGTTCGGGAGCGGGGCATGGAGCCCAGTACTTC,few,TRBV6-2/TRBV6-3,TRBJ2-5,14,TRBD2
CASSGGLYEQYF,TGCGCCAGCAGCGGTGGCCTCTACGAGCAGTACTTC,few,TRBV5-1,TRBJ2-7,12,.
CSAIGTANTEAFF,TGCAGTGCCATCGGGACAGCGAACACTGAAGCTTTCTTT,many,TRBV20-1,TRBJ1-1,13,TRBD1
CASSQTLLAGGAETQYF,TGTGCCAGCAGCCAAACCCTCTTAGCGGGAGGGGCTGAGACCCAGTACTTC,.,TRBV3-2,TRBJ2-5,17,.
CASRSGTQVRTQYF,TGTGCCAGCAGATCCGGGACTCAAGTCAGGACGCAGTATTTT,.,TRBV28,TRBJ2-3,14,.
CATSRDTGREQPQHF,TGTGCCACCAGCAGAGATACAGGGCGAGAACAGCCCCAGCATTTT,few,TRBV15,TRBJ1-5,15,.
CASSPPAGVSYNEQFF,TGTGCCAGCAGCCCACCAGCGGGAGTATCCTACAATGAGCAGTTCTTC,.,TRBV9,TRBJ2-1,16,TRBD2
CASTYNEQFF,TGTGCCTCAACCTACAATGAGCAGTTCTTC,few,TRBV2,TRBJ2-1,10,.
CSAFGQGAFSAEAFF,TGCAGTGCTTTCGGACAGGGGGCTTTTTCTGCTGAAGCTTTCTTT,once,TRBV20-1,TRBJ1-1,15,TRBD1
CASSNSGSWNYGYTF,TGTGCCAGCAGCAACAGCGGATCATGGAACTATGGCTACACCTTC,many,TRBV6-1,TRBJ1-2,15,.
CASSVRGTANEKLFF,TGTGCCAGCAGCGTACGCGGGACAGCTAATGAAAAACTGTTTTTT,.,TRBV9,TRBJ1-4,15,TRBD1